The source of this TCR beta chain is a study of T cells in Graves' hyperthyroidism and ophthalmopathy. The study's findings and limits: Blood shared most expanded thyroid clonotypes above 0.001.

The CDR3 is made up of 16 amino acids. With V trimmed by 0 bases and J by 1 base, 5 bases remained unmatched. Germline lookup yields CDR1 LGHNT and CDR2 FRNRAP. If no ophthalmopathy progression occurred within 18 months, Graves' hyperthyroidism was stable. Exclusions: uncontrolled infection, other autoimmune disease, pregnancy, lactation. Cells are PBMCs isolated from 10 ml of fresh blood. This clonotype was recorded many times. Its cognate antigen is unknown. Regions amplified from RNA transcripts were the TCR beta CDR3 regions. The HTBI primer set drove a first-round RT-PCR of the TCR CDR3. TCRdb used MiXCR to reprocess the multiplex PCR reads, holding one entry per CDR3 protein. The sample has around 500,000 distinct CDR3 sequences, over 13% seen once; the top ten hold roughly 17%.

The sequenced sample consisted of blood. The genes are TRBV12-5 and TRBJ2-5; 7 bases are a match to TRBD2. The clonotype originates from a woman in her late teens or twenties with Graves' hyperthyroidism. The CDR3 loop reads CASGLVRPSGQETQYF. For the CDR3, the DNA is TGTGCTAGTGGTTTGGTACGGCCTAGCGGCCAAGAGACCCAGTACTTC. The complete variable domain, with remaining parts taken from reference TRBV12-5 and TRBJ2-5, reads DARVTQTPRHKVTEMGQEVTMRCQPILGHNTVFWYRQTMMQGLELLAYFRNRAPLDDSGMPKDRFSAEMPDATLATLKIQPSEPRDSAVYFCASGLVRPSGQETQYFGPGTRLLVL.